The text below deals with one T cell receptor beta chain. Its antigen remains undetermined. Base qualities are not at hand, and no much larger clone is one base apart. Using the deep immunoSEQ assay, TCR CDR3 regions were amplified from genomic DNA by multiplex PCR. Extracted genomic DNA from each cell subset was distributed evenly across all wells of several immunoSEQ 96-well plates, and each plate was treated as a replicate. For sorted subsets, each replicate PCR was loaded with approximately 0.2 ug genomic DNA, equivalent to 25,000 to 35,000 T cell genomes. Purified libraries were quantified with a Qubit 3.0 fluorometer, sized on a Bioanalyzer 2100, and re-quantified with the KAPA Library Quantification kit. A separate single-read 150-cycle Illumina NextSeq 550 flow cell was used to sequence each immunoSEQ 96-well plate. On the authors' methods: Because only junctional sequences without quality scores were contained in the immunoSEQ output, filtering matching that applied to full-length reads could not be performed. To assign V/J genes and CDR3, sequences were annotated using PyIR, a Python wrapper for IgBLAST v1.9, with IMGT germline references. Any read was removed if the V/J assignment was weak (E-value above 1e-6), the CDR3 was missing, or the read contained stop codons, out-of-frame junctions, or ambiguous translated residues. V3J clonotypes were defined as sequences sharing an identical inferred V gene, J gene, and CDR3 amino acid sequence. To compute the percentage overlap between repertoires, the number of shared unique clonotypes was divided by the size of the smaller repertoire. RTK rarefaction, the Chao1 estimator, and Recon v2.1 estimates of unobserved clonotypes were used to assess repertoire richness. Generation probabilities for all TCRbeta clonotypes obtained by the gDNA method from a handful of donors were computed using OLGA. The source is immuneACCESS, and TCRdb retained only in-frame sequences with V and J called. Part of the clones is not carried over; for the studies checked, unresolved V genes explain less than half of this, and the remainder is unexplained. V, J and clone size are those of that table, while D and trimming were read from the DNA. The sample table lists over 2 million clones, 90% to 95% of them with a count of one. The top ten clonotypes cover 0.1% to 0.15% of the sample.

These data are taken from a study of shared clonotypes between healthy human individuals (dated by TCRdb to 2018 to 2020). Notes on the research overall: The cohort comprised two women and three men aged 18 to 49 years. For each donor, CD4 naive and CD4 memory were each given three plates, CD8 naive was given two plates, and CD8 memory was given one plate. The study deeply sequenced blood TCR repertoires of several healthy adults to estimate repertoire size and the extent of clonotype sharing between individuals. Libraries were prepared and TCR repertoires were sequenced by different laboratories using diverse techniques, in order to increase sequencing depth and limit assay-specific biases. Leukapheresis yielded between about 0.85 and 9 billion PBMCs per donor. Summary of the overall study and its limitations: The genetic and exposure-history diversity represented was limited by the small number of donors. Even with the large sequencing depth, rarefaction of the sorted-subset datasets indicated that sequencing was incomplete. Clonotypes shared by all four sorted-subset donors showed higher generation probabilities than non-shared clonotypes. Pairwise subsampling led to the expectation that sequencing depth would affect the degree of clonotype sharing among donors. Larger estimated clonotype richness was generally found for naive subsets than for memory subsets. Across a handful of donors, about 5.2% of naive CD4, more than 3% of naive CD8, approximately 2.5% of memory CD4, and about 0.4% of memory CD8 clonotypes were shared. Sampling was limited to blood, and TCR repertoires in tissue likely differ from TCR repertoires in blood.

V is shortened by 4 bases, J by 3 bases, and the region joining them spans 11 bases. As encoded in the germline V gene, CDR1 is SGHRS while CDR2 is YFSETQ. The CDR3 runs 13 residues from the cysteine to the phenylalanine. The DNA shown is the 39-base CDR3, in frame from base 1. Healthy HIV-negative adults with no recently reported acute infections or vaccinations were included as donors. Every donor was a Caucasian adult residing in Nashville, Tennessee, USA. CD4+ T cells were enriched by magnetic negative selection; naive cells were then positively selected on CD45RA, and the negative fraction formed the memory subset. Blood was obtained by leukapheresis, after which PBMCs were separated by Ficoll-Histopaque density gradient centrifugation and cryopreserved in liquid nitrogen vapor phase. Analytical flow cytometry was used to check the purity and quantity of each magnetically sorted T cell population. Each sorted fraction had its genomic DNA isolated and then quantified by UV absorbance on a Nanodrop 2000c.

The rearranged segments are TRBV5-1 and TRBJ2-7; the D gene remains uncertain. The TCR sequence derives from a man between 18 and 35 years old in good health. The specimen was naive CD4+ T cells sorted from blood. The cell subset or site label of this sample denotes: CD45RA+ positively selected. The sequence in DNA is TGCGCCAGCAGCCTCCAGGCAGGCTACGAGCAGTACTTC. Translated, it gives CASSLQAGYEQYF.